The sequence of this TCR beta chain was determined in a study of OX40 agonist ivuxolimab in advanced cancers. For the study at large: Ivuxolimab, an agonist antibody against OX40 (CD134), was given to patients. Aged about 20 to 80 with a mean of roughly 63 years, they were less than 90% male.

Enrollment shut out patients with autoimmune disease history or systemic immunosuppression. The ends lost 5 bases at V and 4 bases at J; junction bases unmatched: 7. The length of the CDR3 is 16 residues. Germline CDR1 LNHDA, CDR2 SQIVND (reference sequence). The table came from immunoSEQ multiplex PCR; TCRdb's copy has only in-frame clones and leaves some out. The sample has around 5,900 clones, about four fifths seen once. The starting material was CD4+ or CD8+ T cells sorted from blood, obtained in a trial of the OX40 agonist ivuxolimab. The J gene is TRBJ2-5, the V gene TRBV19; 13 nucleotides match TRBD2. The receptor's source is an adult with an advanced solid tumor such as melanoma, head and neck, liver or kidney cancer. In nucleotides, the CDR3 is TGTGCCAGTAGTCCGGGGACTAGCGGGATAGGAGAGACCCAGTACTTC. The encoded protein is CASSPGTSGIGETQYF.